This T cell receptor (beta chain) is from a study of T cells after yellow fever vaccination. TCRdb fed the 5' RACE reads into MiXCR, producing one record per CDR3 protein. The data hold 200,000 to 300,000 distinct CDR3 sequences, with roughly 13% observed a single time. V gave up 5 bases and J gave up 0 bases, with 9 bases separating them. The CDR3 loop spans 14 amino acids. Germline V gene lookup returns CDR1 SGHRS and CDR2 YFSETQ. The rearrangement uses TRBV5-1 and TRBJ2-1; the D is unclear. The clonotype was recovered from a man aged 25-45 years who received the YFV17D yellow fever vaccine. The source was CD4+ T cells sorted from PBMCs, collected 45 days after the yellow fever booster vaccination. CDR3 coding DNA: TGCGCCAGCAGGGTTACAGACTCCTACAATGAGCAGTTCTTC. Residues: CASRVTDSYNEQFF.